The present T cell receptor beta chain was sequenced within a study of T cell responses to AZD1222 COVID-19 vaccine. TCRdb's table, derived via immunoSEQ multiplex PCR, lists solely in-frame clones and lacks some. In the table there are 90,000 to 140,000 clones, 80% to 90% of which are singletons. Of note for this clone: Its antigen is as yet unknown.

Whole-study results and caveats: Targets within unmutated variant regions were reportedly found for nearly half of spike-specific TCRs.

The receptor was isolated from an adult who received the AZD1222 COVID-19 vaccine. The sequenced sample was peripheral blood, obtained 28 days after the second AZD1222 dose.

The CDR3 region has the DNA TGTGCCAGCACAGGGACAGGGGGTCCCAATCAGCCCCAGCATTTT. Translation gives CASTGTGGPNQPQHF. The gene calls are TRBV28 and TRBJ1-5; 11 positions agree with TRBD1. Trimming took 7 bases from V and 3 from J; bases not matched to a gene: 5. The CDR3 contains 15 residues. The germline CDR1 and CDR2 sequences are MDHEN and SYDVKM.